This TCR beta chain was recorded in a study of cytomegalovirus exposure and HLA in healthy donors. This PCR relied on a set of 60 Vbeta primers and 13 Jbeta primers. Produced via immunoSEQ multiplex PCR; TCRdb's table is partial and in-frame only. The table has 180,000 or so clones, around four fifths seen once. The CDR3 consists of 14 residues. Germline V gene sequence: CDR1 LGHNA, CDR2 YSLEER. V was shortened by 0 bases and J by 6 bases, with 9 bases between the two germline ends. The sequencing sample was made of PBMCs. The clonotype originates from a woman in her 30s in good health and CMV-seronegative. The chain has TRBV4-3 and TRBJ1-5; D gene ambiguous. The CDR3 DNA reads as TGCGCCAGCAGCCAAGATTTAGCAGCTCAGCCCCAGCATTTT. The encoded protein is CASSQDLAAQPQHF.